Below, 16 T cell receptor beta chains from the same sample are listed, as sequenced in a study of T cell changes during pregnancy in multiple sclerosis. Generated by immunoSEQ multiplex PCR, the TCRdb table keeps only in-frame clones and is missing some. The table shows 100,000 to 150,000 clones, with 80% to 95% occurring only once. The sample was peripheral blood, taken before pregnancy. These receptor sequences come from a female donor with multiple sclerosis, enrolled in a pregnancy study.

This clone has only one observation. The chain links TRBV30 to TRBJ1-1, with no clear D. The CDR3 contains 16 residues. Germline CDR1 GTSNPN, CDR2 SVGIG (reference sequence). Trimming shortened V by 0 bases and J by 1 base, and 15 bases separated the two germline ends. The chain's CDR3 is CAWSVGRVIGNTEAFF. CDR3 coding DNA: TGTGCCTGGAGTGTTGGGCGGGTGATCGGGAACACTGAAGCTTTCTTT.

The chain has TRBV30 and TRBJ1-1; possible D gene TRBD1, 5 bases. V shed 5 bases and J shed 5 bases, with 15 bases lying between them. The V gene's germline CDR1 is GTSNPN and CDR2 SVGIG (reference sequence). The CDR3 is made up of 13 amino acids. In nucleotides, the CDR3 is TGTGCCTGGGACCAGGGATTGGAGACTGAAGCTTTCTTT. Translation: CAWDQGLETEAFF.

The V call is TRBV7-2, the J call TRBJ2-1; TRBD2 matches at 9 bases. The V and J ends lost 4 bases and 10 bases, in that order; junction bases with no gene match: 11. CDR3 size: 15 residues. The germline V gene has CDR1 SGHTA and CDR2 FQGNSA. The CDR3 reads CASSYLAGFQGEQFF. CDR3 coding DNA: TGTGCCAGCAGCTATCTAGCGGGGTTCCAGGGGGAGCAGTTCTTC.

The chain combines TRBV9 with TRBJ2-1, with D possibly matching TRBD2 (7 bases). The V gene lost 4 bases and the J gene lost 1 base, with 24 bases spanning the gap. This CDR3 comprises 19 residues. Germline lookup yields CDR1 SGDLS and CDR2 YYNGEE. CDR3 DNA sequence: TGTGCCAGCAGCCTACATCAGGGAGGGGGGCAGTTATCCTACAATGAGCAGTTCTTC. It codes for CASSLHQGGGQLSYNEQFF.

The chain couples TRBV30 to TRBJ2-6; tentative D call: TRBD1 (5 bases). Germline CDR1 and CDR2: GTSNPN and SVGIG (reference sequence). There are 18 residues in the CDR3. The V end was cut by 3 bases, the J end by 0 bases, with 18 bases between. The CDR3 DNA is TGTGCCTGGAGATTAAGGGGCGCTGAATACTCTGGGGCCAACGTCCTGACTTTC. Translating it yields CAWRLRGAEYSGANVLTF.

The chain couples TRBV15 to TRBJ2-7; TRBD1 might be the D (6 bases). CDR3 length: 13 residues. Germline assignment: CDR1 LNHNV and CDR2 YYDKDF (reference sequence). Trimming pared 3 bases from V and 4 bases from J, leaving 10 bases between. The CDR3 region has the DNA TGTGCCACCAGCAGGTCACAGGGTTACGAGCAGTACTTC. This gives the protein CATSRSQGYEQYF.

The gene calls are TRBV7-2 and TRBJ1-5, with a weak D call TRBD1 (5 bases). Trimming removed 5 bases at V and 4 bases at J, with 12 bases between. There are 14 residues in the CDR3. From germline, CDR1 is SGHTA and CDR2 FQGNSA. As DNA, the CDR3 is TGTGCCAGCAGCCCAGGGACTGGTAATCAGCCCCAGCATTTT. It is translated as CASSPGTGNQPQHF.

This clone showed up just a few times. The CDR3 protein is CASSFDRDEQYF. The CDR3 DNA is TGTGCCAGCAGCTTCGACCGGGACGAGCAGTACTTC. The rearrangement joins TRBV7-2 to TRBJ2-7; D ambiguous. The CDR3 contains 12 residues. Looked up from germline, CDR1 is SGHTA and CDR2 is FQGNSA. V lost 3 bases, J lost 5 bases, and 8 bases lay in between. Full variable domain (missing parts from reference TRBV7-2 and TRBJ2-7): GAGVSQSPSNKVTEKGKDVELRCDPISGHTALYWYRQSLGQGLEFLIYFQGNSAPDKSGLPSDRFSAERTGGSVSTLTIQRTQQEDSAVYLCASSFDRDEQYFGPGTRLTVT.

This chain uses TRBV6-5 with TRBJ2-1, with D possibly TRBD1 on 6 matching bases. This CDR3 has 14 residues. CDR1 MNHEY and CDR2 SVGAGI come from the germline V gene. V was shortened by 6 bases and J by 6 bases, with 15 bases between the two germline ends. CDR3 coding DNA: TGTGCCAGCAGGACGATACAGGGACCCAATGAGCAGTTCTTC. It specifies CASRTIQGPNEQFF.

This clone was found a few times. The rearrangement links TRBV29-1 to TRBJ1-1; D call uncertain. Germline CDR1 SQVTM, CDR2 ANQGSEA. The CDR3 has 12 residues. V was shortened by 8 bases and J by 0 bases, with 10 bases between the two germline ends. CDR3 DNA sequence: TGCAGCTCCACTTTCATGAACACTGAAGCTTTCTTT. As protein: CSSTFMNTEAFF.

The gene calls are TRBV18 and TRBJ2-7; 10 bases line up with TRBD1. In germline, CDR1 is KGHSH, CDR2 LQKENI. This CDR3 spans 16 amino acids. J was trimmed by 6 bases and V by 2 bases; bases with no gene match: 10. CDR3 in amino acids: CASSPGDRGSLAEQYF. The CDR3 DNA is TGTGCCAGCTCACCAGGGGACAGGGGCTCCCTGGCCGAGCAGTACTTC.

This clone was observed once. The CDR3 DNA is TGTGCCAGCAGTTGGGCTAGCGGGGGAACAGATACGCAGTATTTT. Its protein is CASSWASGGTDTQYF. The rearrangement uses TRBV27 and TRBJ2-3; the match to TRBD2 covers 10 bases. This CDR3 has 15 amino acids. Germline assignment: CDR1 MNHEY and CDR2 SMNVEV (reference sequence). The junction had 4 bases not matched to a gene; V was cut back by 4 bases and J by 3 bases.

The CDR3 DNA follows: TGTGCCATCAGTGGAAGGACAGGAGCTAACTATGGCTACACCTTC. Encoded protein: CAISGRTGANYGYTF. The J gene is TRBJ1-2, the V gene TRBV10-3, with 7 bases identical to TRBD1. Germline values: CDR1 ENHRY, CDR2 SYGVKD. The CDR3 spans 15 residues. The V gene end was trimmed by 4 bases and the J gene end by 0 bases; junction bases not matched to a gene: 5.

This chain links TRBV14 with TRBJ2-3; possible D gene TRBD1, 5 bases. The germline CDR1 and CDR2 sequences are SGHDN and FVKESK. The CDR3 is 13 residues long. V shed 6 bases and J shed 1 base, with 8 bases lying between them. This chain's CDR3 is CASRLGGTDTQYF. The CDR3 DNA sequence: TGTGCCAGCAGGTTAGGGGGCACAGATACGCAGTATTTT. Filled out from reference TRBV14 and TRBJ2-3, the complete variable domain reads EAGVTQFPSHSVIEKGQTVTLRCDPISGHDNLYWYRRVMGKEIKFLLHFVKESKQDESGMPNNRFLAERTGGTYSTLKVQPAELEDSGVYFCASRLGGTDTQYFGPGTRLTVL.

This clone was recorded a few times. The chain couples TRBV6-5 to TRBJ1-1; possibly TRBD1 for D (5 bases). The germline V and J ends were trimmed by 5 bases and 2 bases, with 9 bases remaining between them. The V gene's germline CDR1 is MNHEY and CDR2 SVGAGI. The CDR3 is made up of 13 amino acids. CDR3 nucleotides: TGTGCCAGCAGTGAGACAGCCAACACTGAAGCTTTCTTT. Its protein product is CASSETANTEAFF.

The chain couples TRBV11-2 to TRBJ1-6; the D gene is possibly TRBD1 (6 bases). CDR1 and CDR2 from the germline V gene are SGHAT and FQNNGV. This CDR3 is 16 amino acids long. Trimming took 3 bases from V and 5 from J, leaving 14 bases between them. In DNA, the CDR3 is TGTGCCAGCAGCTTGAGGAGGAAGGGGGATAATTCACCCCTCCACTTT. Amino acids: CASSLRRKGDNSPLHF.